This T cell receptor (beta chain) was retrieved from a study of cytomegalovirus exposure and HLA in healthy donors. PCR involved 60 Vbeta and 13 Jbeta primers. TCRdb's copy holds only in-frame clones and misses some; the assay was immunoSEQ multiplex PCR. The sample includes some 180,000 clones, about 82% of them seen just once. V shed 0 bases and J 1 base; nucleotides not matched to a gene: 8. The germline V gene has CDR1 SGDLS and CDR2 YYNGEE. CDR3 size: 17 residues. J is TRBJ2-5 and V is TRBV9, with 8 bases fitting TRBD2. Sample: PBMCs. The receptor was isolated from a woman aged 25-40 years in good health and CMV-seronegative. CDR3 sequence reads: CASSVGLAGGLQETQYF. CDR3 in DNA: TGTGCCAGCAGCGTAGGACTGGCGGGGGGCCTCCAAGAGACCCAGTACTTC.